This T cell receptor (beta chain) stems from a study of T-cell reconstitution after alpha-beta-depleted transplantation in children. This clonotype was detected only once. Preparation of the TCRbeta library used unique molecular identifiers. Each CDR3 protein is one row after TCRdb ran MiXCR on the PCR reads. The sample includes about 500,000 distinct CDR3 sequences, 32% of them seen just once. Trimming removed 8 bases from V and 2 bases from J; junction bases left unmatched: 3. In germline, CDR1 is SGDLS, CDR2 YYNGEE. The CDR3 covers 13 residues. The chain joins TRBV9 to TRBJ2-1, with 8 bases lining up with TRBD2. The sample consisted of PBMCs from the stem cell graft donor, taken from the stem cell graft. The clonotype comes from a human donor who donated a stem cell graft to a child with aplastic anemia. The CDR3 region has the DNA TGTGCCAGTACTAGCGGAACCTACAATGAGCAGTTCTTC. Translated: CASTSGTYNEQFF.